The rows below give T cell receptor beta chains drawn from one sample of a study of CD8 T cells in ankylosing spondylitis. TCRdb re-analysed the 5' RACE reads in MiXCR, keeping a single row per CDR3 protein. The data hold around 280,000 distinct CDR3 sequences, with about 19% observed a single time. The specimen sequenced was blood, either unsorted or a sorted T cell fraction (not recorded which). The receptors were sampled from a male donor with ankylosing spondylitis or in good health (not recorded which). Both conserved end residues are part of each CDR3. A D gene is named only where the DNA matches it firmly. Expanded clones are given a class, and other clones once, few, many or no size at all.

TRBJ2-3 few TRBD2 TRBV29-1 TGCAGCGTCAGTTTGGGGGGGACTAGCACAGATACGCAGTATTTT CSVSLGGTSTDTQYF
TRBJ2-1 few TRBD2 TRBV24-1 TGTGCCACCAGTGATAGAGGGCGGGAGTTTTATGAGCAGTTCTTC CATSDRGREFYEQFF
TRBJ2-3 many - TRBV29-1 TGCAGCGTTGCAGGGGTCGGCGATACGCAGTATTTT CSVAGVGDTQYF
TRBJ1-1 many - TRBV5-1 TGCGCCAGCAACGAAGTTCACGGCACTGAAGCTTTCTTT CASNEVHGTEAFF
TRBJ2-6 - TRBD1 TRBV5-1 TGCGCCAGCAGCTTGGCGGGCAGGGGGTCTGGGGCCAACGTCCTGACTTTC CASSLAGRGSGANVLTF
TRBJ2-1 many - TRBV10-3 TGTGCCATCAGTGAAGGGACTTACAATGAGCAGTTCTTC CAISEGTYNEQFF
TRBJ1-1 many - TRBV7-6 TGTGCCAGCAGCTTTGCCCAAGGGGACACTGAAGCTTTCTTT CASSFAQGDTEAFF
TRBJ2-1 - TRBD2 TRBV15 TGTGCCACCAGCAGAGACGACGGGAGGGCCTACAATGAGCAGTTCTTC CATSRDDGRAYNEQFF
TRBJ1-6 few - TRBV5-1 TGCGCCAGCACCAAAGGGACCTTGGGTGGTTCACCCCTCCACTTT CASTKGTLGGSPLHF
TRBJ2-2 - - TRBV4-1 TGCGCCAGCAGCCAAGCGGGGGGCTGGGTGACCGGGGAGCTGTTTTTT CASSQAGGWVTGELFF
TRBJ2-2 few TRBD1 TRBV5-5 TGTGCCAGCAGTTCGGGACAGGGTGTTCCCACCGGGGAGCTGTTTTTT CASSSGQGVPTGELFF